Listed here is a single T cell receptor beta chain. Germline V gene lookup returns CDR1 MNHEY and CDR2 SVGAGI. V lost 4 bases to trimming and J lost 2 bases; unmatched junction nucleotides: 5. This CDR3 spans 15 amino acids. The sample originates from a study of blood T cell repertoires in COVID-19. On the study more broadly: COVID-19 samples collected from the United States, Italy and Spain covered acute and convalescent phases. Sources were T cells, B-cell-depleted T cells, or PBMCs; the material itself was cDNA or gDNA.

In the original processing: Estimation of nucleated cell counts was performed using reference gene primer amplification. TCRdb keeps only in-frame clones here, not all; method: immunoSEQ multiplex PCR. V, J and clone size derive from that table, while D and trimming were established from the DNA sequence. The data show some 38,000 clones, with around three quarters seen just once and 14% held by the top ten. Sequences were obtained from peripheral blood. The receptor's source is a woman in her seventies with acute or convalescent COVID-19. The rearrangement links TRBV6-5 to TRBJ2-1; 7 nucleotides agree with TRBD2. The CDR3 reads CASSSKRDPYNEQFF. The DNA of the CDR3 is TGTGCCAGCAGTTCCAAGCGGGACCCCTACAATGAGCAGTTCTTC.